This record covers a single T cell receptor beta chain. Its antigen is currently unknown. As to time point: newly diagnosed GD, antithyroid drugs for less than 3 months. PBMC RNA was the source of the TCR library. This sample is drawn from a study of regulatory T cells in long-lasting Graves disease. Losses at the gene ends were 4 bases for V and 1 base for J; bases not matched to a gene: 7. In germline, CDR1 is SGHDN, CDR2 FVKESK. This CDR3 region has 16 residues. Study outcomes and limitations: Possibly, too few samples lowered accuracy. Persistent patients had more shared public clonotypes (fewer than 3,000) than new patients (roughly 970).

To make TCR beta libraries, researchers used iRepertoire HTBI primers and Arm-PCR of CDR3 regions. Via MiXCR, TCRdb re-called the multiplex PCR reads, giving one row per CDR3 protein. The sample carries 680,000 or so distinct CDR3 sequences, about 15% recorded once. These data were also reused for a study on T cells in Graves' hyperthyroidism and ophthalmopathy. As that study records: Any patient presenting with uncontrolled infection, other autoimmune disease, pregnancy or lactation was left out.

The material was peripheral blood mononuclear cells (PBMCs), obtained at new diagnosis, from a patient treated with antithyroid drugs. The source of this sequence is a young woman with Graves disease. V is TRBV14 and J is TRBJ2-1; 7 bases match TRBD2. The CDR3, as DNA: TGTGCCAGCAGCCCCTTGGGGGGAGGGTCCTACAATGAGCAGTTCTTC. It translates to CASSPLGGGSYNEQFF.